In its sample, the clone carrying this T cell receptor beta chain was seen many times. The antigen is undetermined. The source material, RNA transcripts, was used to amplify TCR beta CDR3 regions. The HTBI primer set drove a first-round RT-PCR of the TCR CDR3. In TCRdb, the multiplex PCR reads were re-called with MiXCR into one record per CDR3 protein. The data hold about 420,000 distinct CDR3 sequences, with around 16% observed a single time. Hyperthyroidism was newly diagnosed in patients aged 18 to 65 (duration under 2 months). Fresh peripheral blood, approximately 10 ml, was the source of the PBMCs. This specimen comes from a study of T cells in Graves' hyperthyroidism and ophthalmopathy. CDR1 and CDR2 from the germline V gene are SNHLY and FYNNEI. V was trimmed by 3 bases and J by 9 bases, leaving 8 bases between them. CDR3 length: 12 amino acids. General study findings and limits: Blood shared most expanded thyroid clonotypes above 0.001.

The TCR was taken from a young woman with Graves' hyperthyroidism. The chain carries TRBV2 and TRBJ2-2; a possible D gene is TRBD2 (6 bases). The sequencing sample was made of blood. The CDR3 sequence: CASSDGGRELFF. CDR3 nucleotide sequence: TGTGCCAGCAGTGACGGGGGAAGGGAGCTGTTTTTT.